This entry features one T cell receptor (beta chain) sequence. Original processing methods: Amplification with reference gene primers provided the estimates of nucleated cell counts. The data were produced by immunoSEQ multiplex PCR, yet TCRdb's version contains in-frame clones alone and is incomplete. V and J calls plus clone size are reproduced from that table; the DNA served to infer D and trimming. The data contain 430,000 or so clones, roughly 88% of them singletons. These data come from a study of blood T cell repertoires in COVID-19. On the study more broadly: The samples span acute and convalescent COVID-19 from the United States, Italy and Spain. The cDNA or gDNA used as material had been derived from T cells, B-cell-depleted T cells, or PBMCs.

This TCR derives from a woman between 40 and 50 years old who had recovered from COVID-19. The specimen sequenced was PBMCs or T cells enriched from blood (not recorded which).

CDR3 region: CASSLGTGVGEQYF. The CDR3 nucleotides read TGTGCCAGCAGCCTAGGGACAGGGGTAGGCGAGCAGTACTTC. The V gene is TRBV5-5, the J gene TRBJ2-7; the match to TRBD1 covers 10 bases. J gave up 6 bases and V 4 bases, and 7 bases lay outside the gene matches. The CDR3 has 14 residues. The germline CDR1 and CDR2 sequences are SGHKS and YYEKEE (reference sequence).